Presented here are 24 T cell receptor beta chains from one specimen sequenced in a study. TCRdb re-derived calls from the 5' RACE reads in MiXCR, one entry per CDR3 protein. The sample yields tens of thousands of distinct CDR3 sequences, around a fifth seen once. The sample comprised memory CD4+ T cells sorted from a lymph node. Documented subset: memory CD4+ T cells, CD4+CD45RO+CD25-. These TCRs come from a female donor with breast cancer.

This clonotype showed up just a few times. A read error may produce the germline difference seen at one junction end. The chain recombines TRBV5-1 with TRBJ2-2; D assignment may be TRBD1 or TRBD2 (5 bases each). The CDR3 is 14 amino acids. Per germline, CDR1 SGHRS and CDR2 YFSETQ. Here the CDR3 reads CASSAGTNTGELFF. In nucleotides, the CDR3 is TGCGCCAGCAGCGCCGGGACGAATACCGGGGAGCTGTTTTTT.

This clonotype was detected ten times or more. V usage is TRBV29-1 and J usage is TRBJ2-5, with a weak D call TRBD1 (6 bases). CDR3 length: 14 amino acids. Germline values: CDR1 SQVTM, CDR2 ANQGSEA. With 5 bases removed from V and 4 bases from J, the gap between germline ends came to 17 bases. The CDR3 region has the DNA TGCAGCGTTACCGGGACACAAAGGGGAGAGACCCAGTACTTC. Amino acid sequence: CSVTGTQRGETQYF.

V is TRBV5-5 and J is TRBJ2-3; TRBD1 is a possible D gene (6 bases). Germline CDR1 reads SGHKS; CDR2 reads YYEKEE (reference sequence). Trimming pared 3 bases from V and 6 bases from J, leaving 8 bases between. This CDR3 has 12 residues. The CDR3 nucleotides are TGTGCCAGCAGCTACGGACAGGATACGCAGTATTTT. Translated, it gives CASSYGQDTQYF.

This clonotype was found many times. The rearrangement joins TRBV20-1 to TRBJ2-1, with D perhaps matching TRBD1 or TRBD2 (5 bases each). The CDR3 runs 13 residues. V lost 5 bases to trimming and J lost 5 bases, with 13 bases between them. The germline V gene encodes CDR1 DFQATT and CDR2 SNEGSKA (reference sequence). CDR3 amino acids: CSAGSGPHNEQFF. In nucleotides, the CDR3 is TGCAGTGCTGGATCGGGACCCCACAATGAGCAGTTCTTC.

This clonotype was detected only a few times. The gene calls are TRBV30 and TRBJ2-5; maybe TRBD1 (5 bases). This CDR3 spans 14 amino acids. Trimming took 3 bases from V and 2 from J, leaving 13 bases between them. Per germline, CDR1 GTSNPN and CDR2 SVGIG (reference sequence). This chain's CDR3 is CAWSRPGIQETQYF. In DNA, the CDR3 is TGTGCCTGGAGCCGACCAGGGATTCAAGAGACCCAGTACTTC.

The chain joins TRBV5-1 to TRBJ2-2; 7 nucleotides match TRBD1. With V trimmed by 1 base and J by 6 bases, 6 bases remained unmatched. Per the germline V gene, CDR1 is SGHRS and CDR2 is YFSETQ. CDR3 length: 15 amino acids. Here the CDR3 DNA reads TGCGCCAGCAGCTTGACAGGGGTGGACGCCGGGGAGCTGTTTTTT. The encoded protein is CASSLTGVDAGELFF.

The chain carries TRBV4-3 and TRBJ1-2; possible D gene TRBD1, 6 bases. The germline V and J ends were trimmed by 0 bases and 3 bases, with 14 bases remaining between them. This CDR3 spans 16 amino acids. The V gene's germline CDR1 is LGHNA and CDR2 YSLEER. CDR3 region: CASSQETGQRDYGYTF. In nucleotides, the CDR3 is TGCGCCAGCAGCCAAGAAACAGGACAGAGGGACTATGGCTACACCTTC.

The chain carries TRBV7-2 and TRBJ1-6; 7 positions match TRBD1. Germline values: CDR1 SGHTA, CDR2 FQGNSA. The CDR3 covers 15 residues. With V trimmed by 3 bases and J by 7 bases, 6 bases remained unmatched. CDR3: CASSFRQGINSPLHF. Here the CDR3 DNA reads TGTGCCAGCAGCTTTCGACAGGGTATCAATTCACCCCTCCACTTT. The whole variable domain, remainder taken from reference TRBV7-2 and TRBJ1-6, is GAGVSQSPSNKVTEKGKDVELRCDPISGHTALYWYRQSLGQGLEFLIYFQGNSAPDKSGLPSDRFSAERTGGSVSTLTIQRTQQEDSAVYLCASSFRQGINSPLHFGNGTRLTVT.

This clonotype was seen more than once but under ten times. The genes are TRBV24-1 and TRBJ1-2, with TRBD1 as a possible D gene (6 bases). The CDR3 runs 13 residues. Germline loops: CDR1 KGHDR, CDR2 SFDVKD. Trimming pared 7 bases from V and 5 bases from J, leaving 13 bases between. DNA of the CDR3: TGTGCCACCAGCACACAGGGAGGGTATGGCTACACCTTC. As protein: CATSTQGGYGYTF.

This chain links TRBV20-1 with TRBJ2-3; no clear D. Germline V CDR1 and CDR2: DFQATT, SNEGSKA (reference sequence). The CDR3 extends over 12 amino acids. Trimming removed 0 bases at V and 5 bases at J, with 6 bases between. The CDR3 DNA sequence: TGCAGTGCTAGAGAAGGCATAGATACGCAGTATTTT. Amino acid sequence: CSAREGIDTQYF.

V gene TRBV20-1 combines with J gene TRBJ2-7, with 7 bases fitting TRBD1. V trimming: 6 bases; J trimming: 5 bases; junction bases outside the gene matches: 13. The length of the CDR3 is 14 residues. CDR1 DFQATT and CDR2 SNEGSKA come from the germline V gene (reference sequence). CDR3 sequence (DNA): TGCAGTGCCGACCCCAGACAGGGCAAAAACGAGCAGTACTTC. Its translation is CSADPRQGKNEQYF.

The V call is TRBV6-1, the J call TRBJ2-7; tentative D call: TRBD2 (5 bases). Germline-derived CDR1 and CDR2 are MNHNS and SASEGT. Trimming removed 4 bases at V and 4 bases at J, with 14 bases between. The CDR3 sequence is 14 residues long. The CDR3 nucleotides are TGTGCCAGCAGTGGCCGAAACCCGGGATACGAGCAGTACTTC. Amino acids: CASSGRNPGYEQYF.

Details on this clonotype: Germline is not matched at one junction end, which may reflect a read error. This chain uses TRBV5-1 with TRBJ1-1; TRBD1 is a possible D gene (5 bases). This CDR3 has 13 residues. CDR1 and CDR2 (germline): SGHRS, YFSETQ. The chain's CDR3 is CASRLGVGDEAFF. As DNA, the CDR3 is TGCGCCAGCAGATTGGGGGTAGGGGATGAAGCTTTCTTT.

V is TRBV15 and J is TRBJ1-5, with unresolved D. This CDR3 is built from 13 residues. Germline lookup yields CDR1 LNHNV and CDR2 YYDKDF (reference sequence). V dropped 0 bases and J dropped 6 bases, with 6 bases sitting between them. The CDR3 DNA reads as TGTGCCACCAGCAGAGATAGAGGTCAGCCCCAGCATTTT. It specifies CATSRDRGQPQHF.

The CDR3 DNA reads as TGTGCCAGCAGCCCCGTCGCCTACTATGGCTACACCTTC. Protein sequence: CASSPVAYYGYTF. V gene TRBV12-3 or TRBV12-4 combines with J gene TRBJ1-2; D is unresolved. The ends were cut back, 6 bases at V and 3 bases at J, with 11 bases in the middle. The CDR3 runs to 13 residues.

Ten or more counts support this clonotype. J is TRBJ2-3 and V is TRBV10-1; 11 nucleotides agree with TRBD1. In germline, CDR1 is WNHNN, CDR2 SYGVQD (reference sequence). This CDR3 is built from 15 residues. The trim removed 6 bases at V and 4 bases at J, leaving 6 bases unmatched. The DNA for the CDR3 is TGCGCCAGCAGCAAGGGACAGGGGGGAGCAGATACGCAGTATTTT. It is translated as CASSKGQGGADTQYF.

This clonotype was seen ten or more times. The rearrangement links TRBV7-2 to TRBJ2-3; D is ambiguous. V dropped 5 bases and J dropped 4 bases, with 13 bases sitting between them. This CDR3 contains 14 residues. Germline CDR1 is SGHTA and CDR2 is FQGNSA. The CDR3 region is CASSPTAIADTQYF. The CDR3 coding sequence is TGTGCCAGCAGCCCGACTGCCATCGCAGATACGCAGTATTTT.

This clonotype is deemed medium-sized. The CDR3 DNA sequence: TGTGCCAGCAGCTTAGCGATGAGCACTGAAGCTTTCTTT. This codes for CASSLAMSTEAFF. The rearrangement joins TRBV7-2 to TRBJ1-1; D is uncertain. The CDR3 sequence is 13 residues long. Germline CDR1 reads SGHTA; CDR2 reads FQGNSA. V was shortened by 0 bases and J by 4 bases, with 6 bases between the two germline ends.

The chain joins TRBV2 to TRBJ1-4, with a possible D match to TRBD1 (5 bases). The CDR3 consists of 14 residues. The germline V and J ends were trimmed by 6 bases and 7 bases, with 15 bases remaining between them. In germline, CDR1 is SNHLY, CDR2 FYNNEI. The CDR3 sequence: CASSAGRNSEKLFF. The CDR3 DNA reads as TGTGCCAGCAGCGCGGGACGAAATTCTGAAAAACTGTTTTTT.

In DNA, the CDR3 is TGTGCCAGCACCAGGTTCACCGGGACAGTAAGCAATCAGCCCCAGCATTTT. Its translation is CASTRFTGTVSNQPQHF. The chain uses TRBV7-8 and TRBJ1-5; 7 bases are a match to TRBD1. Germline CDR1 is SGHVS and CDR2 is FQNEAQ. CDR3 size: 17 residues. The trim removed 7 bases at V and 1 base at J, leaving 13 bases unmatched.

As to this clonotype: A much bigger clone sits one base away, suggesting this may be a read error. The chain employs TRBV6-5 and TRBJ2-3, with D tentatively TRBD1 (6 bases). The CDR3 runs 16 residues. The germline gives CDR1 MNHEY, CDR2 SVGAGI. CDR3: CASRYSKSTGSDTQYF. The CDR3 DNA is TGTGCCAGCAGGTACTCGAAGTCCACAGGGTCAGATACGCAGTATTTT.

The V and J genes are TRBV7-2 and TRBJ2-7; 9 bases match TRBD2. Per the germline V gene, CDR1 is SGHTA and CDR2 is FQGNSA. The length of the CDR3 is 14 residues. Unmatched junction bases numbered 2, after V lost 5 bases and J lost 0 bases. This CDR3 is CASSRLAASYEQYF. Written as DNA, the CDR3 is TGTGCCAGCAGCAGACTAGCGGCCTCCTACGAGCAGTACTTC.

This clonotype was found many times. The chain has TRBV7-2 and TRBJ2-7; TRBD1 aligns across 7 bases. Germline CDR1 and CDR2: SGHTA and FQGNSA. The CDR3 loop spans 14 amino acids. The V and J ends lost 5 bases and 1 base, in that order; junction bases with no gene match: 5. CDR3 coding DNA: TGTGCCAGCAGCAATGACAGGGTGTCCTACGAGCAGTACTTC. It translates to CASSNDRVSYEQYF.

The V and J genes are TRBV2 and TRBJ1-6; D might be TRBD1 (6 bases). This CDR3 comprises 13 residues. Germline loops: CDR1 SNHLY, CDR2 FYNNEI. V was clipped by 4 bases and J by 10 bases, with 11 bases between them. CDR3 region: CASSVQGRSPLHF. CDR3 nucleotide sequence: TGTGCCAGCAGTGTACAGGGCCGGTCACCCCTCCACTTT.